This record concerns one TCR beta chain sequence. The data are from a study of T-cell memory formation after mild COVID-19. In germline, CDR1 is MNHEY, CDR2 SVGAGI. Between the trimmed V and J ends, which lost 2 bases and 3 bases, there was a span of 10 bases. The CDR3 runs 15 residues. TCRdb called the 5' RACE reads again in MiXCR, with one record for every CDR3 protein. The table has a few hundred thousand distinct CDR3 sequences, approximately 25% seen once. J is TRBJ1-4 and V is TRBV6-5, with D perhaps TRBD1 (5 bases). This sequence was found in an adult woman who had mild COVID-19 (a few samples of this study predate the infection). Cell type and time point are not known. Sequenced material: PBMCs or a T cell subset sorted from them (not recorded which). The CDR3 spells CASSYGGTANEKLFF. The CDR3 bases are TGTGCCAGCAGTTACGGGGGTACAGCTAATGAAAAACTGTTTTTT.